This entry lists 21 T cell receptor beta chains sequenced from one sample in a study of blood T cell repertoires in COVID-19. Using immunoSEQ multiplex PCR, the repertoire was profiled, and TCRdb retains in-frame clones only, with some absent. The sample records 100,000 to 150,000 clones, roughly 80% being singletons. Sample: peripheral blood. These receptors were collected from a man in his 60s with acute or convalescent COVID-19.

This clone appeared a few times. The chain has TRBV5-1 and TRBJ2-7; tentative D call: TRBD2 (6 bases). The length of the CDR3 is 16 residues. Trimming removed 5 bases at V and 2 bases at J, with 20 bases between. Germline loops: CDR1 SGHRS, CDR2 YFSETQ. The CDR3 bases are TGCGCCAGCAGTACACCTCCGGGACTCCTCCCCTACGAGCAGTACTTC. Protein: CASSTPPGLLPYEQYF.

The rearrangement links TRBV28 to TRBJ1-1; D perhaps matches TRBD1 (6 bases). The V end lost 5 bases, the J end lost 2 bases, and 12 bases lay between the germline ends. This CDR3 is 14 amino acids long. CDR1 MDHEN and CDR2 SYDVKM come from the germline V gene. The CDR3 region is CASSTTGSNTEAFF. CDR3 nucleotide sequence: TGTGCCAGCAGTACAACAGGGTCCAACACTGAAGCTTTCTTT.

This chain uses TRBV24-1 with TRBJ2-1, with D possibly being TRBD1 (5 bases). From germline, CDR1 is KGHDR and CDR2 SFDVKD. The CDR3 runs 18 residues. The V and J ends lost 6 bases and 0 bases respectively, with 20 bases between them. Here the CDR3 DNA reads TGTGCCACCAGTAAACAGGCAAGCGCCATCCCCTCCTACAATGAGCAGTTCTTC. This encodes CATSKQASAIPSYNEQFF.

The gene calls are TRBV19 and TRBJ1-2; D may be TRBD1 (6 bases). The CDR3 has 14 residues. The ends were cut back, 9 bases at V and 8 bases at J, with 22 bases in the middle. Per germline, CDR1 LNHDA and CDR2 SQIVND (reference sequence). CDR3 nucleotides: TGTGCCAGCCGTCCCCCCGGGGGGGCGCACGGCTACACCTTC. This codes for CASRPPGGAHGYTF. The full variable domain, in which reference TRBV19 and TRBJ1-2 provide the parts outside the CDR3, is DGGITQSPKYLFRKEGQNVTLSCEQNLNHDAMYWYRQDPGQGLRLIYYSQIVNDFQKGDIAEGYSVSREKKESFPLTVTSAQKNPTAFYLCASRPPGGAHGYTFGSGTRLTVV.

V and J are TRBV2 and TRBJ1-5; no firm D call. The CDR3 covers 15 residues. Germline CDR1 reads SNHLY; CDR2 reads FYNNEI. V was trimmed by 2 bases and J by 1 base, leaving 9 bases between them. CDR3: CASSERRWSNQPQHF. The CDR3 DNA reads TGTGCCAGCAGTGAAAGGAGATGGAGCAATCAGCCCCAGCATTTT.

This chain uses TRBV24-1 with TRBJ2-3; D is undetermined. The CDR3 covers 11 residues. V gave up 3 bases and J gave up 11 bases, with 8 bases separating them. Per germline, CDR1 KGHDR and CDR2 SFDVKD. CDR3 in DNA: TGTGCCACCAGTGATGAATTTAGGCAGTATTTT. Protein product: CATSDEFRQYF.

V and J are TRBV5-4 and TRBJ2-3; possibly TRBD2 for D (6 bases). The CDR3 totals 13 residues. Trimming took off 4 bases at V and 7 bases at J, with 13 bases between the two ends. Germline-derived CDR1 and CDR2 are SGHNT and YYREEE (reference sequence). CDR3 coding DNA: TGTGCCAGCAGCATCACTAGCATTAATACGCAGTATTTT. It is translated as CASSITSINTQYF.

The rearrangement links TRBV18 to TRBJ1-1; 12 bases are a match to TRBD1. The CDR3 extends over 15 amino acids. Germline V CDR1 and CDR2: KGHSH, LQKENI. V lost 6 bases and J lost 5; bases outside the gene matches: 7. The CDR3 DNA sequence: TGTGCCAGCTCGGGACAGGGGGCCCTGGGGACTGAAGCTTTCTTT. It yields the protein CASSGQGALGTEAFF.

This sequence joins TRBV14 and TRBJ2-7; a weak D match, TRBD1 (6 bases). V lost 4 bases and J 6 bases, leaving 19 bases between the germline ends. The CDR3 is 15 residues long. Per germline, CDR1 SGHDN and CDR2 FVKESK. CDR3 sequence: CASSPVQGFVGEQYF. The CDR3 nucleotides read TGTGCCAGCAGCCCTGTCCAGGGGTTCGTCGGCGAGCAGTACTTC. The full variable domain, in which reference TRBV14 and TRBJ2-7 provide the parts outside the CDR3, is EAGVTQFPSHSVIEKGQTVTLRCDPISGHDNLYWYRRVMGKEIKFLLHFVKESKQDESGMPNNRFLAERTGGTYSTLKVQPAELEDSGVYFCASSPVQGFVGEQYFGPGTRLTVT.

The CDR3 loop is CASSWRTGSLWETQYF. DNA for the CDR3: TGTGCCAGCAGTTGGAGGACAGGGTCCCTATGGGAGACCCAGTACTTC. This chain joins TRBV7-2 and TRBJ2-5, with TRBD1 identical over 8 bases. The CDR3 spans 16 residues. The ends lost 6 bases at V and 5 bases at J; junction bases unmatched: 14. CDR1 and CDR2 (germline): SGHTA, FQGNSA.

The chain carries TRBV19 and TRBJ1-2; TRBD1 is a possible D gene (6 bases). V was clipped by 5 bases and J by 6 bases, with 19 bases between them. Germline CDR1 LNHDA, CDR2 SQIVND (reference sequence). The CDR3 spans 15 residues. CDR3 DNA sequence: TGTGCCAGTAGTGCTCGAAAACAGGGCGTGGATGGCTACACCTTC. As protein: CASSARKQGVDGYTF.

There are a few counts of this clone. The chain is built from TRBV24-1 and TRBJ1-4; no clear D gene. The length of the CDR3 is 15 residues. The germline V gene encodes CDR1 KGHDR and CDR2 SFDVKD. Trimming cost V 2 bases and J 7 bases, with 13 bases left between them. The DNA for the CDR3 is TGTGCCACCAGTGATTCAGGAGGCCTCTCTGAAAAACTGTTTTTT. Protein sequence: CATSDSGGLSEKLFF.

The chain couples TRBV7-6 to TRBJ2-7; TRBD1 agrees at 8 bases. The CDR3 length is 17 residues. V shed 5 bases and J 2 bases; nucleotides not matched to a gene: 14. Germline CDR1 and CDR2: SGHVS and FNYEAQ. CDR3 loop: CASSPSTRTGFTYEQYF. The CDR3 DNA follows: TGTGCCAGCAGCCCTAGCACCCGGACAGGGTTCACCTACGAGCAGTACTTC.

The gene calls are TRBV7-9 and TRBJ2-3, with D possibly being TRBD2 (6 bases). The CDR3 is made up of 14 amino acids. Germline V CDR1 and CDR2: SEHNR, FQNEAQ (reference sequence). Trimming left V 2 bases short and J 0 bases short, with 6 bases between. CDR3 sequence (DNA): TGTGCCAGCAGCTTAAGCGGGAGCACAGATACGCAGTATTTT. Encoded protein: CASSLSGSTDTQYF.

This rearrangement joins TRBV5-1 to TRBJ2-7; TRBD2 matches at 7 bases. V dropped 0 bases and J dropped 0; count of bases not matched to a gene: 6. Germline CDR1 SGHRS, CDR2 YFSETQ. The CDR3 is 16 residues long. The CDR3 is CASSLGALADSYEQYF. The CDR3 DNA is TGCGCCAGCAGCTTGGGCGCGCTAGCGGACTCCTACGAGCAGTACTTC.

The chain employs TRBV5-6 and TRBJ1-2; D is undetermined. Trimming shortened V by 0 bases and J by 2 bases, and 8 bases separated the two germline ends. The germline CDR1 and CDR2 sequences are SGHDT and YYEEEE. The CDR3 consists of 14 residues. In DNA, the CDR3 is TGTGCCAGCAGCTTGGGGCGGTTAAACTATGGCTACACCTTC. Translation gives CASSLGRLNYGYTF.

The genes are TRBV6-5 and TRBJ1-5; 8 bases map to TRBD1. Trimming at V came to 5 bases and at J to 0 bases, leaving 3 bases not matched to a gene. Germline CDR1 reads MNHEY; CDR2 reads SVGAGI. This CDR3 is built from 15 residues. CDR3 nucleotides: TGTGCCAGCAGTCGCGGGACAGGTAGCAATCAGCCCCAGCATTTT. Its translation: CASSRGTGSNQPQHF.

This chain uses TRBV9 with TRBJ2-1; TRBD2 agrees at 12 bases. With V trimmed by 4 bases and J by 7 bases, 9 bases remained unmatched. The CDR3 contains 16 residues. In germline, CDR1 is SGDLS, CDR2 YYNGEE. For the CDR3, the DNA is TGTGCCAGCAGCAAGAGACTAGCGGGAGCTAATAATGAGCAGTTCTTC. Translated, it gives CASSKRLAGANNEQFF.

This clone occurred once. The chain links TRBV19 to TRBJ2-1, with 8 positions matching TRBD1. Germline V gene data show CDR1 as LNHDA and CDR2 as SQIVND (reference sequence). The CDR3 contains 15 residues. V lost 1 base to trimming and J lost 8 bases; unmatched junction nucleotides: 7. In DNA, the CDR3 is TGTGCCAGTAGTATAGGGCGGACAGGGTCCGATGAGCAGTTCTTC. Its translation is CASSIGRTGSDEQFF.

The CDR3 DNA sequence: TGTGCCAGCAGCCCTTGGACTAGCGGGACCCTTACGCAGTATTTT. Translating it yields CASSPWTSGTLTQYF. The gene calls are TRBV7-8 and TRBJ2-3; 12 bases map to TRBD2. The germline gives CDR1 SGHVS, CDR2 FQNEAQ. The trim removed 5 bases at V and 8 bases at J, leaving 8 bases unmatched. This CDR3 is 15 amino acids long.

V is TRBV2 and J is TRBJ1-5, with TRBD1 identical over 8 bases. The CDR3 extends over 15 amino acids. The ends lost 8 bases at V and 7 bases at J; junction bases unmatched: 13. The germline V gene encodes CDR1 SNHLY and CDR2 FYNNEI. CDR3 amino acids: CASGASGGSRQPQHF. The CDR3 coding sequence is TGTGCCAGCGGGGCGTCAGGGGGCTCGCGACAGCCCCAGCATTTT.